The 29 T cell receptor beta chains below come from one sample, sequenced in a study of T cell repertoires in cytomegalovirus infection. These receptors have no identified antigens. In TCRdb, the reads were re-called with MiXCR into one record per CDR3 protein. The sample has about 280,000 distinct CDR3 sequences, 20% to 25% seen once. The source material was cultured PBMCs, sampled from culture after CMV antigen stimulation. All receptors derive from a human donor in good health (CMV status not recorded). Some clones in this sample may be carry-over from other donors' samples.

The chain links TRBV28 to TRBJ1-1; D gene uncertain. Germline V gene data show CDR1 as MDHEN and CDR2 as SYDVKM. This CDR3 is built from 14 residues. V was shortened by 5 bases and J by 0 bases, with 10 bases between the two germline ends. DNA for the CDR3: TGTGCCAGCAGTGGGGTCACCATGAACACTGAAGCTTTCTTT. Protein: CASSGVTMNTEAFF.

This clonotype was counted only a few times. The V call is TRBV6-1, the J call TRBJ1-6, with 8 nucleotides matching TRBD1. The V and J ends lost 5 bases and 11 bases, in that order; junction bases with no gene match: 11. The germline CDR1 and CDR2 sequences are MNHNS and SASEGT. The CDR3 length is 15 residues. For the CDR3, the DNA is TGTGCCAGCAGTACGCGGACAGGGCGCCTAACACCCCTCCACTTT. Encoded protein: CASSTRTGRLTPLHF.

The chain is built from TRBV7-2 and TRBJ2-7; the match to TRBD1 covers 8 bases. Germline CDR1 is SGHTA and CDR2 is FQGNSA. The CDR3 totals 16 residues. The trim removed 5 bases at V and 0 bases at J, leaving 9 bases unmatched. The DNA for the CDR3 is TGTGCCAGCAGCCCTATTGCGGGGACAGGCTCCTACGAGCAGTACTTC. This sequence encodes CASSPIAGTGSYEQYF.

The chain combines TRBV5-1 with TRBJ2-2; TRBD1 aligns across 8 bases. This CDR3 has 15 amino acids. V lost 3 bases to trimming and J lost 5 bases; unmatched junction nucleotides: 6. CDR1 and CDR2 from the germline V gene are SGHRS and YFSETQ. This CDR3 is CASSSDRAGTGELFF. The CDR3, as DNA: TGCGCCAGCAGCTCGGACAGGGCCGGGACCGGGGAGCTGTTTTTT.

The V call is TRBV11-1, the J call TRBJ2-7; possible D gene TRBD1, 5 bases. Germline loops: CDR1 SGHAT, CDR2 FQDESV (reference sequence). The V end lost 8 bases, the J end lost 2 bases, and 22 bases lay between the germline ends. The CDR3 spans 16 residues. For the CDR3, the DNA is TGTGCCAGCGAGTTTTGGGTGATTAGGGGCCCCTACGAGCAGTACGTC. Amino acid sequence: CASEFWVIRGPYEQYV.

This clonotype appeared a few times. The V and J genes are TRBV28 and TRBJ1-1, with D unclear. Trimming pared 3 bases from V and 8 bases from J, leaving 13 bases between. CDR1 MDHEN and CDR2 SYDVKM come from the germline V gene. This CDR3 is built from 13 residues. CDR3 loop: CASSFLRHSEAFF. CDR3 DNA sequence: TGTGCCAGCAGTTTTCTCCGACACTCCGAAGCTTTCTTT.

This clonotype showed up many times. The chain recombines TRBV7-2 with TRBJ1-5; 7 bases are a match to TRBD1. Per germline, CDR1 SGHTA and CDR2 FQGNSA. The V segment lost 3 bases and the J segment 4 bases; nucleotides outside the gene matches: 3. CDR3 length: 14 amino acids. CDR3 DNA sequence: TGTGCCAGCAGCTTCGGACAGGCTAATCAGCCCCAGCATTTT. It translates to CASSFGQANQPQHF.

This clonotype was seen at least ten times. The rearrangement joins TRBV7-2 to TRBJ1-3; 9 bases line up with TRBD1. The CDR3 has 16 amino acids. CDR1 is SGHTA and CDR2 is FQGNSA in the germline V gene. The junction had 7 bases not matched to a gene; V was cut back by 4 bases and J by 3 bases. The CDR3 region is CASSSGQGMVGNTIYF. CDR3 DNA sequence: TGTGCCAGCAGCTCGGGACAGGGTATGGTTGGAAACACCATATATTTT.

The chain couples TRBV27 to TRBJ1-1; TRBD1 is a possible D gene (5 bases). The CDR3 runs 13 residues. CDR1 MNHEY and CDR2 SMNVEV come from the germline V gene (reference sequence). V was shortened by 6 bases and J by 6 bases, with 14 bases between the two germline ends. The CDR3 loop reads CASSPLRGSEAFF. CDR3 nucleotide sequence: TGTGCCAGCAGCCCCCTCCGGGGGTCTGAAGCTTTCTTT.

CDR3 DNA sequence: TGTGCCACCAGTGATACCGGGACAGGGATCCGACAAGAGACCCAGTACTTC. Translating it yields CATSDTGTGIRQETQYF. The chain combines TRBV24-1 with TRBJ2-5; TRBD1 matches 9 bases. V shed 3 bases and J 2 bases; nucleotides not matched to a gene: 9. From germline, CDR1 is KGHDR and CDR2 SFDVKD. There are 17 residues in the CDR3.

This clonotype was seen a handful of times. The J gene is TRBJ2-1, the V gene TRBV7-2; D uncertain. Germline V gives CDR1 SGHTA, CDR2 FQGNSA. V shed 5 bases and J shed 7 bases, with 9 bases lying between them. The CDR3 length is 12 residues. The CDR3 coding sequence is TGTGCCAGCAGCCTCCCCTTTAATGAGCAGTTCTTC. Translating gives CASSLPFNEQFF. Full variable domain (rest looked up from reference TRBV7-2 and TRBJ2-1): GAGVSQSPSNKVTEKGKDVELRCDPISGHTALYWYRQSLGQGLEFLIYFQGNSAPDKSGLPSDRFSAERTGGSVSTLTIQRTQQEDSAVYLCASSLPFNEQFFGPGTRLTVL.

This clonotype was observed a few times. This chain joins TRBV6-5 and TRBJ2-1, with 9 positions matching TRBD2. After removal of 8 bases from V and 6 bases from J, the junction contained 11 bases not matched to a gene. The CDR3 totals 15 residues. Germline CDR1 MNHEY, CDR2 SVGAGI. CDR3 residues: CASAELGLAINEQFF. The CDR3 DNA is TGTGCCAGCGCCGAACTAGGACTAGCGATCAATGAGCAGTTCTTC.

The V call is TRBV20-1, the J call TRBJ2-1; no definite D call. The CDR3 totals 13 residues. Germline values: CDR1 DFQATT, CDR2 SNEGSKA (reference sequence). The CDR3 nucleotides are TGCAGCCCTCTCGGAAGAAATTACAATGAGCAGTTCTTC. As protein: CSPLGRNYNEQFF.

This clonotype has just a few counts. The chain is built from TRBV27 and TRBJ2-1; 13 bases agree with TRBD2. J was trimmed by 14 bases and V by 5 bases; bases with no gene match: 12. Looked up from germline, CDR1 is MNHEY and CDR2 is SMNVEV (reference sequence). The CDR3 consists of 15 residues. The DNA of the CDR3 is TGTGCCAGCAGTCCCTCCCGGACTAGCGGGAGAGGCAAGTTCTTC. Encoded protein: CASSPSRTSGRGKFF.

The chain couples TRBV4-3 to TRBJ2-3, with D uncertain. CDR1 LGHNA and CDR2 YSLEER come from the germline V gene. V was shortened by 0 bases and J by 5 bases, with 12 bases between the two germline ends. The CDR3 extends over 15 amino acids. The CDR3 sequence is CASSQDKVPGDTQYF. For the CDR3, the DNA is TGCGCCAGCAGCCAAGATAAGGTACCGGGAGATACGCAGTATTTT.

This clonotype was observed a handful of times. The chain couples TRBV6-1 to TRBJ2-7, with 7 bases lining up with TRBD1. The V and J ends lost 6 bases and 2 bases, in that order; junction bases with no gene match: 10. The CDR3 covers 15 residues. Germline CDR1 MNHNS, CDR2 SASEGT. The CDR3 region is CASRLRQGVTYEQYF. CDR3 coding DNA: TGTGCCAGCAGACTTCGACAGGGTGTCACCTACGAGCAGTACTTC.

This clonotype has more than one count but fewer than ten. This rearrangement joins TRBV6-5 to TRBJ2-1; 8 nucleotides align to TRBD2. Germline V gene sequence: CDR1 MNHEY, CDR2 SVGAGI. V was clipped by 2 bases and J by 5 bases; unmatched bases: 8. The CDR3 has 16 residues. The CDR3 region is CASSYGPGLGDNEQFF. The CDR3 coding sequence is TGTGCCAGCAGTTACGGACCGGGACTAGGGGACAATGAGCAGTTCTTC.

This rearrangement joins TRBV11-2 to TRBJ1-2, with D unresolved. Per germline, CDR1 SGHAT and CDR2 FQNNGV. The CDR3 spans 13 residues. The germline V and J ends were trimmed by 4 bases and 8 bases, with 14 bases remaining between them. CDR3 DNA sequence: TGTGCCAGCAGCTCCTTGAAGAGGAGAGGCTACACCTTC. Its translation: CASSSLKRRGYTF.

The chain employs TRBV19 and TRBJ1-5; D unresolved. V lost 7 bases, J lost 1 base, and 14 bases lay in between. The CDR3 runs 15 residues. CDR1 and CDR2 (germline): LNHDA, SQIVND (reference sequence). The CDR3 loop is CASTPPGSSNQPQHF. The CDR3 DNA is TGTGCCAGTACCCCACCCGGGTCGAGCAATCAGCCCCAGCATTTT. The full variable domain, rest sourced from reference TRBV19 and TRBJ1-5, is DGGITQSPKYLFRKEGQNVTLSCEQNLNHDAMYWYRQDPGQGLRLIYYSQIVNDFQKGDIAEGYSVSREKKESFPLTVTSAQKNPTAFYLCASTPPGSSNQPQHFGDGTRLSIL.

This clonotype was detected a few times. V gene TRBV7-2 combines with J gene TRBJ1-5; D perhaps matches TRBD1 (5 bases). The V end was cut by 6 bases, the J end by 3 bases, with 15 bases between. From germline, CDR1 is SGHTA and CDR2 FQGNSA. This CDR3 contains 15 residues. The CDR3 is CASSQDGGNNQPQHF. The CDR3, as DNA: TGTGCCAGCAGTCAGGACGGGGGGAACAATCAGCCCCAGCATTTT.

This clonotype came up a few times. This sequence joins TRBV7-9 and TRBJ2-1; either TRBD1 or TRBD2 may fit D (5 bases each). Trimming stripped 2 bases from V and 4 bases from J, with 12 bases between. Germline loops: CDR1 SEHNR, CDR2 FQNEAQ (reference sequence). The CDR3 consists of 15 residues. CDR3 loop: CASSLSAGRYNEQFF. The DNA of the CDR3 is TGTGCCAGCAGCTTATCGGCAGGGAGATACAATGAGCAGTTCTTC. The complete variable domain, with remaining parts taken from reference TRBV7-9 and TRBJ2-1, reads DTGVSQNPRHKITKRGQNVTFRCDPISEHNRLYWYRQTLGQGPEFLTYFQNEAQLEKSRLLSDRFSAERPKGSFSTLEIQRTEQGDSAMYLCASSLSAGRYNEQFFGPGTRLTVL.

This clonotype occurred many times. The chain uses TRBV7-2 and TRBJ2-1, with D possibly being TRBD1 or TRBD2 (5 bases each). CDR3 length: 14 amino acids. Germline CDR1 is SGHTA and CDR2 is FQGNSA. V was cut by 6 bases and J by 8 bases, with 17 bases left in between. CDR3: CASRFPGPAYEQFF. In DNA form, the CDR3 reads TGTGCCAGCAGATTTCCGGGACCCGCTTATGAGCAGTTCTTC.

The chain has TRBV7-2 and TRBJ2-1; D is unclear. This CDR3 is 14 amino acids long. Looked up from germline, CDR1 is SGHTA and CDR2 is FQGNSA. Trimming cost V 0 bases and J 8 bases, with 11 bases left between them. The chain's CDR3 is CASSLALRIDEQFF. Written as DNA, the CDR3 is TGTGCCAGCAGCTTAGCGCTACGTATCGATGAGCAGTTCTTC.

This chain joins TRBV28 and TRBJ2-7; possibly TRBD2 for D (5 bases). This CDR3 is 15 amino acids long. CDR1 is MDHEN, CDR2 SYDVKM, per germline. V was clipped by 3 bases and J by 0 bases, with 12 bases between them. CDR3 in amino acids: CASSFERGSSYEQYF. The CDR3 nucleotides are TGTGCCAGCAGTTTTGAAAGAGGGAGCTCCTACGAGCAGTACTTC.

A note on this clonotype: A much larger clone lies a single base off, so this may be a read error. The chain uses TRBV12-3 or TRBV12-4 and TRBJ2-5; possibly TRBD2 for D (6 bases). This CDR3 region has 11 residues. CDR3 coding DNA: TGTGCCAGCAATTTAAGGGAGGCCCAGTACTTC. It specifies CASNLREAQYF.

This rearrangement joins TRBV7-8 to TRBJ2-7; 12 bases match TRBD2. Germline-derived CDR1 and CDR2 are SGHVS and FQNEAQ. The CDR3 runs to 19 residues. J lost 7 bases, V lost 4 bases, and 20 bases had no gene match. The CDR3 coding sequence is TGTGCCAGCAGCTCCCTAGCGGGAGGGTCTCCTTCGGGTTCCCCTGAGCAGTACTTC. Protein product: CASSSLAGGSPSGSPEQYF.

The rearrangement links TRBV6-8 to TRBJ1-5; D is unresolved. CDR3 length equals 16 residues. Germline V gene sequence: CDR1 MNHGY, CDR2 SAAAGT. V was shortened by 5 bases and J by 7 bases, with 21 bases between the two germline ends. The CDR3: CASSTLKDGHQQPQHF. DNA of the CDR3: TGTGCCAGCAGTACCCTAAAGGACGGGCACCAACAGCCCCAGCATTTT.

The chain has TRBV6-5 and TRBJ2-1, with TRBD2 identical over 11 bases. Germline loops: CDR1 MNHEY, CDR2 SVGAGI. This CDR3 has 15 residues. Losses at the gene ends were 4 bases for V and 9 bases for J; bases not matched to a gene: 8. The CDR3 reads CASSSVLAGAFEQFF. CDR3 sequence (DNA): TGTGCCAGCAGTTCCGTACTAGCGGGAGCTTTTGAGCAGTTCTTC.

The table lists this clonotype with a few counts. The rearrangement uses TRBV4-3 and TRBJ2-1; TRBD2 matches 8 bases. Germline V CDR1 and CDR2: LGHNA, YSLEER. This CDR3 is built from 17 residues. J lost 9 bases, V lost 0 bases, and 13 bases had no gene match. The CDR3 protein is CASSQEYWGLAGGEQFF. The CDR3 DNA follows: TGCGCCAGCAGCCAAGAGTATTGGGGGCTAGCGGGCGGTGAGCAGTTCTTC.